The clone carrying this T cell receptor (beta chain) has just a few counts. The CDR3 spans 12 residues. Germline loops: CDR1 MNHEY, CDR2 SVGAGI. V lost 6 bases, J lost 6 bases, and 11 bases lay in between. This specimen belongs to a study of beta chain features in type 1 diabetes. The study reverse transcribed the entire isolated RNA, so it sequenced expressed TCRB transcripts. Naive, central memory and regulatory T cell samples yielded around 3.6 million reads on average. Measured with immunoSEQ multiplex PCR; TCRdb has only the in-frame clones, and not every one. Of about 160,000 clones listed, about 9.8% are singletons.

The receptor was derived from a woman between 18 and 29 years old in good health. Sequencing was performed on central memory CD4+ T cells from blood. The rearrangement links TRBV6-5 to TRBJ2-5, with D unclear. Here the CDR3 DNA reads TGTGCCAGCAGGACCGGAGCGAAGACCCAGTACTTC. The encoded protein is CASRTGAKTQYF.